Sequencing of this T cell receptor beta chain was carried out in a study of T cell repertoires in cytomegalovirus infection. Study context: A matching HLA type, together with CMV infection, was signaled by public TCR beta signatures. Findings and caveats of the study: Dominant in the ex vivo response were TCR beta clonotypes restricted by HLA-C and specific for CMV.

This CDR3 has 14 amino acids. The germline V gene has CDR1 SGHTA and CDR2 FQGNSA. V lost 5 bases and J lost 4, with 15 bases in between. In this sample, this clonotype turned up a few times. What it recognizes is unknown. TCRdb passed the reads through MiXCR, listing each CDR3 protein once. Among a few hundred thousand distinct CDR3 sequences, about 32% were seen once, and the ten largest hold roughly 14%. The material sequenced was cultured PBMCs, taken from culture after CMV antigen stimulation. This TCR was sampled from a human donor in good health (CMV status not recorded). Some clones in this sample may be carry-over from other donors' samples. This chain joins TRBV7-2 and TRBJ2-7; D not resolved. The CDR3 nucleotides read TGTGCCAGCAGCCCGGACCCGGCTGGGTACGAGCAGTACGTC. Encoded protein: CASSPDPAGYEQYV.